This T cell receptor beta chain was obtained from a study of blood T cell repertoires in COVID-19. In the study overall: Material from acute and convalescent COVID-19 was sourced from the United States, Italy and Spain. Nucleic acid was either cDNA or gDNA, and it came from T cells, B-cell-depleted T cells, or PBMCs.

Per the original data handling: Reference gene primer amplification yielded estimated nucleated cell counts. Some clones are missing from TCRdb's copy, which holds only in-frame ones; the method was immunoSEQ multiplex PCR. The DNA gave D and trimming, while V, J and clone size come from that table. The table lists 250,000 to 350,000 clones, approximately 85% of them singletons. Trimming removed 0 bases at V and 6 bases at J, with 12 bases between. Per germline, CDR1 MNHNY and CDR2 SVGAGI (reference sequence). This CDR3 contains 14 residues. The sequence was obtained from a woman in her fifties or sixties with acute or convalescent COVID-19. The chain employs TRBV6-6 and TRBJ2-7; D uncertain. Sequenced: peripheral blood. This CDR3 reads CASSYSVRLLEQYF. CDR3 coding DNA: TGTGCCAGCAGTTACTCGGTCCGTCTACTCGAGCAGTACTTC.